These T cell receptor beta chains were read from a single sample in a study of T cells in Graves' hyperthyroidism and ophthalmopathy. TCRdb itself ran the multiplex PCR reads through MiXCR, one entry per CDR3 protein. The table records 490,000 or so distinct CDR3 sequences, around a fifth of them present only once. The sequencing input was blood. The receptor set was obtained from a woman between 70 and 85 years old with Graves' ophthalmopathy. CDR3s include the opening cysteine and the closing phenylalanine or tryptophan. A D gene is named only where the DNA matches it firmly. Rows give clone size only sometimes, using once, few, many, or a class for an expanded clone.

j_call: TRBJ1-4
v_call: TRBV7-8
d_call: NA
clone_size: NA
cdr3_aa: CASRHRDFDEKLFF
cdr3_nt: TGTGCCAGCAGACACAGGGACTTTGATGAAAAACTGTTTTTT

j_call: TRBJ2-2
v_call: TRBV29-1
d_call: TRBD1
clone_size: NA
cdr3_aa: CSVGAGTGVTGELFF
cdr3_nt: TGCAGCGTTGGGGCCGGGACAGGGGTCACCGGGGAGCTGTTTTTT

j_call: TRBJ2-3
v_call: TRBV7-3
d_call: NA
clone_size: NA
cdr3_aa: CASSLLAHSTDTQYF
cdr3_nt: TGTGCCAGCAGCTTATTGGCGCATAGCACAGATACGCAGTATTTT

j_call: TRBJ2-7
v_call: TRBV30
d_call: TRBD1
clone_size: NA
cdr3_aa: CAWDPDRGAYEQYF
cdr3_nt: TGTGCCTGGGACCCGGACAGGGGGGCCTACGAGCAGTACTTC

j_call: TRBJ1-2
v_call: TRBV15
d_call: NA
clone_size: few
cdr3_aa: CATSPRQSVNYGYTF
cdr3_nt: TGTGCCACCAGCCCCAGACAGTCGGTTAACTATGGCTACACCTTC

j_call: TRBJ1-1
v_call: TRBV5-5
d_call: NA
clone_size: few
cdr3_aa: CASSLAGGGASTEAFF
cdr3_nt: TGTGCCAGCAGCTTGGCCGGGGGGGGAGCCAGCACTGAAGCTTTCTTT

j_call: TRBJ2-1
v_call: TRBV5-4
d_call: TRBD1
clone_size: NA
cdr3_aa: CASSRTGGLYNEQFF
cdr3_nt: TGTGCCAGCAGCCGGACAGGGGGTCTCTACAATGAGCAGTTCTTC

j_call: TRBJ2-3
v_call: TRBV7-3
d_call: TRBD2
clone_size: few
cdr3_aa: CASSSFAGGTTDTQYF
cdr3_nt: TGTGCCAGCAGCTCTTTCGCGGGAGGAACCACAGATACGCAGTATTTT

j_call: TRBJ2-2
v_call: TRBV6-1
d_call: TRBD2
clone_size: few
cdr3_aa: CAIRGGSGRGGTGELFF
cdr3_nt: TGTGCCATTAGGGGGGGTAGCGGGAGAGGTGGCACCGGGGAGCTGTTTTTT

j_call: TRBJ2-7
v_call: TRBV28
d_call: TRBD2
clone_size: few
cdr3_aa: CASRNAGTSGWEQYF
cdr3_nt: TGTGCCAGCAGAAATGCAGGGACTAGCGGGTGGGAGCAGTACTTC

j_call: TRBJ1-5
v_call: TRBV6-1
d_call: NA
clone_size: NA
cdr3_aa: CASSERAGWGNQPQHF
cdr3_nt: TGTGCCAGCAGTGAAAGGGCAGGATGGGGTAATCAGCCCCAGCATTTT

j_call: TRBJ2-5
v_call: TRBV7-2
d_call: TRBD1
clone_size: many
cdr3_aa: CASSQTGAETQYF
cdr3_nt: TGTGCCAGCAGTCAGACAGGGGCAGAGACCCAGTACTTC

j_call: TRBJ2-3
v_call: TRBV6-1
d_call: NA
clone_size: few
cdr3_aa: CASSDRGLRASGSTDTQYF
cdr3_nt: TGTGCCAGCAGTGACAGGGGGCTCAGGGCTAGCGGAAGCACAGATACGCAGTATTTT

j_call: TRBJ2-7
v_call: TRBV27
d_call: NA
clone_size: NA
cdr3_aa: CASTPLWEQYF
cdr3_nt: TGTGCCAGCACCCCCCTTTGGGAGCAGTACTTC

j_call: TRBJ1-5
v_call: TRBV5-6
d_call: NA
clone_size: few
cdr3_aa: CASSYGRDQPQHF
cdr3_nt: TGTGCCAGCAGCTACGGAAGGGATCAGCCCCAGCATTTT

j_call: TRBJ1-2
v_call: TRBV4-1
d_call: NA
clone_size: NA
cdr3_aa: CASSQDPRPYGYTF
cdr3_nt: TGCGCCAGCAGCCAAGACCCAAGGCCCTATGGCTACACCTTC

j_call: TRBJ1-1
v_call: TRBV20-1
d_call: NA
clone_size: few
cdr3_aa: CSASGSGFAEAFF
cdr3_nt: TGCAGTGCTAGCGGCAGTGGCTTCGCTGAAGCTTTCTTT

j_call: TRBJ2-7
v_call: TRBV12-3/TRBV12-4
d_call: TRBD2
clone_size: NA
cdr3_aa: CASSLTSGRREQYF
cdr3_nt: TGTGCCAGCAGTTTGACCAGCGGGAGGCGCGAGCAGTACTTC

j_call: TRBJ2-5
v_call: TRBV28
d_call: NA
clone_size: many
cdr3_aa: CASSSLRGGETQYF
cdr3_nt: TGTGCCAGCAGCTCCCTGCGTGGAGGAGAGACCCAGTACTTC

j_call: TRBJ2-2
v_call: TRBV3-1
d_call: NA
clone_size: NA
cdr3_aa: CASSYTGAGELFF
cdr3_nt: TGTGCCAGCAGCTACACCGGGGCCGGGGAGCTGTTTTTT

j_call: TRBJ2-3
v_call: TRBV7-8
d_call: TRBD1
clone_size: many
cdr3_aa: CASSPRLTGGTDTQYF
cdr3_nt: TGTGCCAGCAGCCCGCGGTTGACAGGGGGCACAGATACGCAGTATTTT

j_call: TRBJ1-5
v_call: TRBV4-1
d_call: NA
clone_size: NA
cdr3_aa: CASSSKYIREGQPQHF
cdr3_nt: TGCGCCAGCAGCTCCAAGTATATCAGGGAGGGTCAGCCCCAGCATTTT

j_call: TRBJ2-7
v_call: TRBV18
d_call: NA
clone_size: many
cdr3_aa: CASSPRDYEQYF
cdr3_nt: TGTGCCAGCTCACCACGGGACTACGAGCAGTACTTC

j_call: TRBJ1-6
v_call: TRBV5-1
d_call: NA
clone_size: few
cdr3_aa: CASSLSEGRSPLHF
cdr3_nt: TGCGCCAGCAGCTTGTCGGAGGGGAGATCACCCCTCCACTTT

j_call: TRBJ1-1
v_call: TRBV6-1
d_call: NA
clone_size: many
cdr3_aa: CATGWVNTEAFF
cdr3_nt: TGTGCCACCGGATGGGTGAACACTGAAGCTTTCTTT

j_call: TRBJ1-2
v_call: TRBV10-3
d_call: NA
clone_size: NA
cdr3_aa: CAISLDRTLLDGYTF
cdr3_nt: TGTGCCATCAGTTTGGACAGAACACTACTGGATGGCTACACCTTC

j_call: TRBJ1-1
v_call: TRBV20-1
d_call: NA
clone_size: many
cdr3_aa: CSASSRGGNTEAFF
cdr3_nt: TGCAGTGCTAGTAGTAGGGGTGGGAACACTGAAGCTTTCTTT

j_call: TRBJ1-1
v_call: TRBV9
d_call: NA
clone_size: NA
cdr3_aa: CASSVNVNTEAFF
cdr3_nt: TGTGCCAGCAGCGTTAACGTGAACACTGAAGCTTTCTTT

j_call: TRBJ1-1
v_call: TRBV18
d_call: NA
clone_size: NA
cdr3_aa: CASSRQNQVNTEAFF
cdr3_nt: TGTGCCAGCTCAAGACAGAACCAAGTGAACACTGAAGCTTTCTTT

j_call: TRBJ2-3
v_call: TRBV19
d_call: NA
clone_size: NA
cdr3_aa: CASTTGYRGDTQYF
cdr3_nt: TGTGCCAGCACTACAGGGTACCGCGGCGATACGCAGTATTTT

j_call: TRBJ2-5
v_call: TRBV7-9
d_call: TRBD1
clone_size: many
cdr3_aa: CASRTGTGMQTQYF
cdr3_nt: TGTGCCAGCAGGACCGGGACAGGCATGCAGACCCAGTACTTC

j_call: TRBJ2-7
v_call: TRBV7-2
d_call: TRBD2
clone_size: many
cdr3_aa: CASSSGGSSYEQYF
cdr3_nt: TGTGCCAGCAGCTCGGGCGGGAGCTCCTACGAGCAGTACTTC

j_call: TRBJ2-1
v_call: TRBV5-1
d_call: TRBD2
clone_size: NA
cdr3_aa: CASSRSGTSGYNEQFF
cdr3_nt: TGCGCCAGCAGCCGCTCCGGGACTAGCGGTTACAATGAGCAGTTCTTC

j_call: TRBJ2-5
v_call: TRBV11-1
d_call: NA
clone_size: many
cdr3_aa: CASSLGRAEQETQYF
cdr3_nt: TGTGCCAGCAGCTTAGGCCGGGCGGAGCAAGAGACCCAGTACTTC

j_call: TRBJ2-7
v_call: TRBV3-1
d_call: NA
clone_size: few
cdr3_aa: CASSQAAYEQYF
cdr3_nt: TGTGCCAGCAGCCAAGCGGCCTACGAGCAGTACTTC

j_call: TRBJ2-7
v_call: TRBV20-1
d_call: NA
clone_size: NA
cdr3_aa: CSAIRDGTYEQYF
cdr3_nt: TGCAGTGCTATCCGGGACGGCACCTACGAGCAGTACTTC

j_call: TRBJ2-2
v_call: TRBV11-2
d_call: TRBD1
clone_size: NA
cdr3_aa: CASSPGTGAGELFF
cdr3_nt: TGTGCCAGCAGCCCCGGGACAGGAGCCGGGGAGCTGTTTTTT

j_call: TRBJ2-5
v_call: TRBV20-1
d_call: TRBD2
clone_size: NA
cdr3_aa: CSAGLAGAWGQETQYF
cdr3_nt: TGCAGTGCAGGACTAGCGGGAGCTTGGGGCCAAGAGACCCAGTACTTC

j_call: TRBJ1-1
v_call: TRBV18
d_call: TRBD1
clone_size: once
cdr3_aa: CASSPSTDRVTAFF
cdr3_nt: TGTGCCAGCTCACCGTCCACGGACAGGGTGACGGCTTTCTTT

j_call: TRBJ2-7
v_call: TRBV7-2
d_call: TRBD1
clone_size: few
cdr3_aa: CASSLGWDSSYEQYF
cdr3_nt: TGTGCCAGCAGCTTAGGGTGGGACAGTTCCTACGAGCAGTACTTC

j_call: TRBJ2-7
v_call: TRBV20-1
d_call: TRBD2
clone_size: NA
cdr3_aa: CSARAEGTSGFSSYEQYF
cdr3_nt: TGCAGTGCTAGAGCTGAAGGGACTAGCGGCTTTAGCTCCTACGAGCAGTACTTC

j_call: TRBJ2-3
v_call: TRBV7-2
d_call: TRBD1
clone_size: NA
cdr3_aa: CASSSQPLDRAPDTQYF
cdr3_nt: TGTGCCAGCAGCTCCCAGCCGTTGGACAGGGCGCCAGATACGCAGTATTTT

j_call: TRBJ1-5
v_call: TRBV12-3/TRBV12-4
d_call: NA
clone_size: many
cdr3_aa: CASRLGGNQPQHF
cdr3_nt: TGTGCCAGCCGTCTAGGAGGGAATCAGCCCCAGCATTTT

j_call: TRBJ2-7
v_call: TRBV10-2
d_call: NA
clone_size: NA
cdr3_aa: CASSEGTRMDEQYF
cdr3_nt: TGCGCCAGCAGTGAGGGGACGAGGATGGACGAGCAGTACTTC

j_call: TRBJ2-5
v_call: TRBV12-3/TRBV12-4
d_call: TRBD1
clone_size: few
cdr3_aa: CASRLDRGGIETQYF
cdr3_nt: TGTGCCAGCAGACTCGACAGGGGAGGAATAGAGACCCAGTACTTC

j_call: TRBJ2-5
v_call: TRBV20-1
d_call: TRBD2
clone_size: NA
cdr3_aa: CSAWPSSGVTQYF
cdr3_nt: TGCAGTGCTTGGCCGTCCAGCGGGGTGACCCAGTACTTC

j_call: TRBJ2-7
v_call: TRBV7-9
d_call: NA
clone_size: NA
cdr3_aa: CASSREQDSYEQYF
cdr3_nt: TGTGCCAGCAGCCGAGAACAGGACAGCTACGAGCAGTACTTC

j_call: TRBJ2-3
v_call: TRBV28
d_call: NA
clone_size: many
cdr3_aa: CASSGTPTDTQYF
cdr3_nt: TGTGCCAGCAGTGGGACACCCACAGATACGCAGTATTTT

j_call: TRBJ2-7
v_call: TRBV7-2
d_call: NA
clone_size: NA
cdr3_aa: CASSLDPGDYEQYF
cdr3_nt: TGTGCCAGCAGCCTAGATCCGGGAGACTACGAGCAGTACTTC

j_call: TRBJ1-1
v_call: TRBV5-5
d_call: TRBD1
clone_size: few
cdr3_aa: CASSLLEGAITEAFF
cdr3_nt: TGTGCCAGCAGCCTACTAGAGGGGGCGATCACTGAAGCTTTCTTT

j_call: TRBJ2-7
v_call: TRBV2
d_call: TRBD1
clone_size: many
cdr3_aa: CASRAGTGPYEQYF
cdr3_nt: TGTGCCAGCAGGGCCGGGACAGGGCCCTACGAGCAGTACTTC

j_call: TRBJ2-2
v_call: TRBV5-1
d_call: NA
clone_size: NA
cdr3_aa: CASSLGGHNTGELFF
cdr3_nt: TGCGCCAGCAGCTTGGGGGGACATAACACCGGGGAGCTGTTTTTT

j_call: TRBJ2-1
v_call: TRBV20-1
d_call: TRBD2
clone_size: NA
cdr3_aa: CSARESSGEYNEQFF
cdr3_nt: TGCAGTGCTAGAGAGTCTAGCGGAGAATACAATGAGCAGTTCTTC